This T cell receptor beta chain comes out of a study of identical twins. With regard to this clonotype: The junction differs from germline at one of its ends, possibly a read error.

The germline CDR1 and CDR2 sequences are MNHEY and SVGEGT. The CDR3 is 14 residues long. Donors were all healthy Caucasians. TCRdb ran MiXCR on the 5' RACE reads and lists one entry per CDR3 protein. Among approximately 890,000 distinct CDR3 sequences, 9% to 15% were seen once, and the ten largest hold about 1.6%. The data also belong to a second study, concerning yellow fever vaccine responses in identical twins.

The receptor was derived from a woman aged 18-35 years in good health. Source material: PBMCs. The chain carries TRBV6-2 or TRBV6-3 and TRBJ2-1; D unclear. The CDR3 DNA reads as TGTGCCAGCAGCTCGCGAGACTTCTACAATGAGCAGTCCTTC. It translates to CASSSRDFYNEQSF.